These 27 T cell receptor beta chains share one sample of origin, sequenced in a study of cytomegalovirus exposure and HLA in healthy donors. PCR primers comprised 60 Vbeta and 13 Jbeta primers. Measured with immunoSEQ multiplex PCR; TCRdb has only the in-frame clones, and not every one. Among about 95,000 clones listed, around 70% were seen once. Sequencing was carried out using PBMCs. These receptors were taken from a woman aged 45-65 years in good health and CMV-seropositive.

The count of this clone is one. CDR3 sequence (DNA): TGTGCCAGCAGCTTAGCGTTACCCTCTAAGGGGGATACGCAGTATTTT. Translated, it gives CASSLALPSKGDTQYF. The V gene is TRBV7-2, the J gene TRBJ2-3; perhaps TRBD1 as D (5 bases). The CDR3 consists of 16 residues. V lost 0 bases, J lost 6 bases, and 16 bases lay in between. Germline V gives CDR1 SGHTA, CDR2 FQGNSA.

The chain is built from TRBV6-1 and TRBJ2-1; a weak D match, TRBD1 (6 bases). With 5 bases removed from V and 7 bases from J, the gap between germline ends came to 18 bases. CDR1 and CDR2 from the germline V gene are MNHNS and SASEGT. There are 15 residues in the CDR3. CDR3 sequence reads: CASSPGAWAKNEQFF. The CDR3 DNA follows: TGTGCCAGCAGTCCAGGGGCTTGGGCGAAAAATGAGCAGTTCTTC.

This clone was found once. The CDR3 loop is CASTPRGQGAGGDEKLFF. CDR3 DNA: TGTGCCAGCACCCCGAGGGGACAGGGGGCAGGAGGGGATGAAAAACTGTTTTTT. The genes are TRBV6-4 and TRBJ1-4; 12 bases are shared with TRBD1. CDR1 and CDR2 from the germline V gene are MRHNA and SNTAGT. This CDR3 spans 18 amino acids. V was pared by 7 bases and J by 6 bases, with 15 bases of the junction left unmatched.

The chain couples TRBV18 to TRBJ2-5; 7 bases agree with TRBD2. The J call is uncertain, as TRBJ2-7 better fits the DNA end. Germline CDR1 is KGHSH and CDR2 is LQKENI. The CDR3 is 16 residues long. Here the CDR3 reads CASSPSGAGVGSEQYF. The CDR3 DNA reads TGTGCCAGCTCACCCAGTGGCGCGGGAGTTGGTAGCGAGCAGTACTTC.

The chain uses TRBV9 and TRBJ2-6; TRBD1 matches 7 bases. Germline V gives CDR1 SGDLS, CDR2 YYNGEE. With 0 bases clipped from V and 4 bases from J, the junction kept 7 bases outside the gene matches. The CDR3 consists of 17 residues. CDR3 protein: CASSVDGRGTGANVLTF. CDR3 DNA: TGTGCCAGCAGCGTAGACGGCAGGGGGACGGGGGCCAACGTCCTGACTTTC.

The chain carries TRBV5-1 and TRBJ1-3; 9 nucleotides agree with TRBD1. The CDR3 length is 15 residues. Germline CDR1 and CDR2: SGHRS and YFSETQ. V dropped 5 bases and J dropped 2; count of bases not matched to a gene: 5. The CDR3 sequence: CASRQGATPGNTIYF. The CDR3 DNA reads as TGCGCCAGCAGACAGGGGGCAACTCCTGGAAACACCATATATTTT.

This chain uses TRBV18 with TRBJ2-7; 7 bases agree with TRBD1. The J segment lost 4 bases and the V segment lost 3 bases, leaving 12 bases of the junction unmatched. The CDR3 is 16 amino acids. Germline CDR1 KGHSH, CDR2 LQKENI. The CDR3 DNA reads as TGTGCCAGCTCACCTGCTGTCGGGACAGAAAGATACGAGCAGTACTTC. Protein: CASSPAVGTERYEQYF.

The chain is built from TRBV19 and TRBJ1-1, with D perhaps TRBD1 (5 bases). Looked up from germline, CDR1 is LNHDA and CDR2 is SQIVND (reference sequence). The CDR3 length is 14 residues. The V gene lost 6 bases and the J gene lost 8 bases, with 19 bases spanning the gap. CDR3 DNA: TGTGCCAGTAGGGGGGGGGTAGGGGCGATAGAAGCTTTCTTT. Its protein is CASRGGVGAIEAFF.

V gene TRBV30 combines with J gene TRBJ1-1; possible D gene TRBD1, 5 bases. Trimming cost V 3 bases and J 2 bases, with 13 bases left between them. Germline CDR1 and CDR2: GTSNPN and SVGIG (reference sequence). The CDR3 sequence is 14 residues long. In DNA, the CDR3 is TGTGCCTGGAGGGGGGGGGACGCAAACACTGAAGCTTTCTTT. Protein product: CAWRGGDANTEAFF. The complete variable domain, with remaining parts taken from reference TRBV30 and TRBJ1-1, reads SQTIHQWPATLVQPVGSPLSLECTVEGTSNPNLYWYRQAAGRGLQLLFYSVGIGQISSEVPQNLSASRPQDRQFILSSKKLLLSDSGFYLCAWRGGDANTEAFFGQGTRLTVV.

This sequence joins TRBV10-1 and TRBJ1-5; D might be TRBD1 (6 bases). This CDR3 contains 16 residues. The V and J ends lost 6 bases and 2 bases respectively, with 17 bases between them. The V gene's germline CDR1 is WNHNN and CDR2 SYGVQD (reference sequence). CDR3 amino acids: CASSLLQGGGNQPQHF. In DNA form, the CDR3 reads TGCGCCAGCAGCCTTTTACAGGGCGGCGGCAATCAGCCCCAGCATTTT.

The V and J genes are TRBV28 and TRBJ1-2; possibly TRBD1 for D (6 bases). V lost 7 bases to trimming and J lost 7 bases, with 19 bases between them. This CDR3 is 14 amino acids long. Germline V gives CDR1 MDHEN, CDR2 SYDVKM. The CDR3 protein is CASIPGGGRGGYTF. Here the CDR3 DNA reads TGTGCCAGCATACCTGGGGGGGGGCGCGGTGGCTACACCTTC.

The genes are TRBV11-2 and TRBJ2-2; D is unclear. This CDR3 region has 13 residues. Trimming took 10 bases from V and 5 from J, leaving 14 bases between them. The germline CDR1 and CDR2 sequences are SGHAT and FQNNGV. The CDR3 nucleotides are TGTGCCACCGGAGAGATGCGTACCGGGGAGCTGTTTTTT. Its protein is CATGEMRTGELFF.

This chain connects TRBV5-1 to TRBJ2-5; a weak D match, TRBD2 (6 bases). With 3 bases removed from V and 4 bases from J, the gap between germline ends came to 28 bases. The CDR3 totals 19 residues. Germline V gene sequence: CDR1 SGHRS, CDR2 YFSETQ. The CDR3 DNA reads TGCGCCAGCAGCTCCCCCTCCCGGGGAGGTCAAAGAGGTAGAGAGACCCAGTACTTC. This codes for CASSSPSRGGQRGRETQYF.

The gene calls are TRBV5-4 and TRBJ2-5; D remains unclear. V was pared by 4 bases and J by 3 bases, with 13 bases between. Germline loops: CDR1 SGHNT, CDR2 YYREEE (reference sequence). The CDR3 is made up of 14 amino acids. The CDR3 loop is CASSPEWAEETQYF. The CDR3 nucleotides read TGTGCCAGCAGCCCCGAGTGGGCAGAAGAGACCCAGTACTTC.

The chain joins TRBV6-1 to TRBJ2-5, with D perhaps matching TRBD1 (6 bases). The CDR3 is made up of 14 amino acids. From germline, CDR1 is MNHNS and CDR2 SASEGT. V was clipped by 2 bases and J by 7 bases, with 14 bases between them. The CDR3 nucleotides read TGTGCCAGCAGTGAACTCAGGGGAAGGGGGACCCAGTACTTC. It codes for CASSELRGRGTQYF.

The genes are TRBV29-1 and TRBJ2-7, with 8 bases matching TRBD2. Germline-derived CDR1 and CDR2 are SQVTM and ANQGSEA. Unmatched junction bases numbered 2, after V lost 4 bases and J lost 6 bases. The CDR3 loop spans 11 amino acids. The CDR3 DNA reads TGCAGCGTTGCTAGCGGGTCCGAGCAGTACTTC. Its translation: CSVASGSEQYF.

This clone was counted a single time. CDR3 sequence reads: CASSWDRGAYGYTF. The CDR3 DNA sequence: TGTGCCAGCAGCTGGGACAGGGGTGCCTATGGCTACACCTTC. V and J are TRBV2 and TRBJ1-2; the match to TRBD1 covers 10 bases. Trimming at V came to 6 bases and at J to 4 bases, leaving 5 bases not matched to a gene. Per germline, CDR1 SNHLY and CDR2 FYNNEI. The CDR3 is 14 residues long.

This clone was counted a single time. The chain links TRBV18 to TRBJ1-1, with 9 positions matching TRBD1. The CDR3 extends over 17 amino acids. Germline V lookup: CDR1 KGHSH, CDR2 LQKENI. Trimming at V came to 4 bases and at J to 6 bases, leaving 15 bases not matched to a gene. This chain's CDR3 is CASSLSGTGSLRAEAFF. The DNA of the CDR3 is TGTGCCAGCTCACTCTCCGGGACAGGGTCCCTTCGCGCTGAAGCTTTCTTT.

The chain couples TRBV27 to TRBJ1-2; the D gene is possibly TRBD1 (6 bases). Trimming pared 8 bases from V and 8 bases from J, leaving 24 bases between. CDR3 length: 15 residues. Germline CDR1 reads MNHEY; CDR2 reads SMNVEV (reference sequence). The CDR3: CASGSQGINTGGYTF. CDR3 sequence (DNA): TGTGCCAGCGGATCACAGGGAATTAATACAGGCGGCTACACCTTC.

V is TRBV6-6 and J is TRBJ2-3; 13 bases line up with TRBD2. V shed 5 bases and J 5 bases; nucleotides not matched to a gene: 7. Germline lookup yields CDR1 MNHNY and CDR2 SVGAGI (reference sequence). CDR3 length: 16 amino acids. The CDR3 sequence is CASSNPGLAGKDTQYF. In DNA, the CDR3 is TGTGCCAGCAGTAACCCGGGACTAGCGGGGAAAGATACGCAGTATTTT.

This clone was seen a few times. This rearrangement joins TRBV6-6 to TRBJ1-5; TRBD1 agrees at 8 bases. The V and J ends lost 4 bases and 1 base, in that order; junction bases with no gene match: 3. Germline V lookup: CDR1 MNHNY, CDR2 SVGAGI (reference sequence). The CDR3 is 15 residues long. Written as DNA, the CDR3 is TGTGCCAGCAGTTCCAGACAGGGGAGCAATCAGCCCCAGCATTTT. Translation gives CASSSRQGSNQPQHF.

The gene calls are TRBV25-1 and TRBJ2-1; D ambiguous. From germline, CDR1 is MGHDK and CDR2 SYGVNS. V gave up 2 bases and J gave up 1 base, with 6 bases separating them. The CDR3 is 14 amino acids. CDR3 sequence reads: CASSEVASYNEQFF. The DNA for the CDR3 is TGTGCCAGCAGTGAAGTGGCTTCCTACAATGAGCAGTTCTTC.

As to this clone: The germline gene is not matched at one end of the junction; a read error may be the cause. The chain recombines TRBV7-9 with TRBJ1-5; D unresolved. Germline lookup yields CDR1 SEHNR and CDR2 FQNEAQ (reference sequence). The CDR3 is made up of 15 amino acids. CDR3 sequence (DNA): TGTTCCAGCAGCTCGCAGGACTCGCCCAATCAGCCCCAGCATTTT. Its translation is CSSSSQDSPNQPQHF.

This clone was counted a few times. The chain couples TRBV7-2 to TRBJ2-7; 7 nucleotides agree with TRBD1. V was clipped by 6 bases and J by 3 bases; unmatched bases: 5. Germline CDR1 reads SGHTA; CDR2 reads FQGNSA. This CDR3 spans 13 amino acids. CDR3 nucleotides: TGTGCCAGCAGTCCTAGGGGGCTCTACGAGCAGTACTTC. Protein sequence: CASSPRGLYEQYF. Variable domain in full (rest from reference TRBV7-2 and TRBJ2-7): GAGVSQSPSNKVTEKGKDVELRCDPISGHTALYWYRQSLGQGLEFLIYFQGNSAPDKSGLPSDRFSAERTGGSVSTLTIQRTQQEDSAVYLCASSPRGLYEQYFGPGTRLTVT.

This chain joins TRBV7-2 and TRBJ1-5, with D possibly TRBD1 on 6 matching bases. Germline-derived CDR1 and CDR2 are SGHTA and FQGNSA. V lost 8 bases and J lost 9, with 17 bases in between. There are 13 residues in the CDR3. DNA for the CDR3: TGTGCCAGCGGTCCAGGAGTACAGGGGCCCCAGCATTTT. Translated, it gives CASGPGVQGPQHF.

The table lists this clone with a few counts. V is TRBV7-2 and J is TRBJ2-6, with D unresolved. Germline CDR1 SGHTA, CDR2 FQGNSA. The CDR3 consists of 16 residues. Trimming shortened V by 1 base and J by 0 bases, and 7 bases separated the two germline ends. The CDR3 nucleotides read TGTGCCAGCAGCTTAGATAGCTTCTCTGGGGCCAACGTCCTGACTTTC. As protein: CASSLDSFSGANVLTF.

This chain joins TRBV29-1 and TRBJ2-7; 7 bases agree with TRBD1. Germline trimming cut 7 bases from V and 1 base from J; bases unmatched to any gene: 4. This CDR3 region has 12 residues. Germline V gene sequence: CDR1 SQVTM, CDR2 ANQGSEA. CDR3: CSARDSSYEQYF. The CDR3 DNA is TGCAGCGCCCGGGACAGTTCCTACGAGCAGTACTTC.